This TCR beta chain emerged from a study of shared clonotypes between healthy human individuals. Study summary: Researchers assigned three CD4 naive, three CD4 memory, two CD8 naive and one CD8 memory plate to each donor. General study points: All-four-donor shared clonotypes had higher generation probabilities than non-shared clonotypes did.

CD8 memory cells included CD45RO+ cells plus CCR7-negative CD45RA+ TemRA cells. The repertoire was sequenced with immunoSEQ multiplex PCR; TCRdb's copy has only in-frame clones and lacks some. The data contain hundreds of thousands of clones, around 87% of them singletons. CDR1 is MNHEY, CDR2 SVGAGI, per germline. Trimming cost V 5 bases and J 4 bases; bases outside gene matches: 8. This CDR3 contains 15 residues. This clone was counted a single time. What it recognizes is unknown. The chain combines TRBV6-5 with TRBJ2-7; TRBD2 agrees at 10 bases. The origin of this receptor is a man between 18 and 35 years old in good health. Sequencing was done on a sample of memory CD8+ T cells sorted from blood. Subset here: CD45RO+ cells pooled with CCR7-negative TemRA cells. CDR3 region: CASSPFSGGIYEQYF. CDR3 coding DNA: TGTGCCAGCAGTCCCTTTAGCGGGGGGATTTACGAGCAGTACTTC.